This T cell receptor (beta chain) was captured by sequencing in a study of blood T cell repertoires in COVID-19 (dated by TCRdb to the early 2020s). A note on the overall study: Samples covering the acute and convalescent phases of COVID-19 were provided by collaborators in the United States, Italy and Spain. The prospective study material was composed of cDNA or gDNA derived from T cells, B-cell-depleted T cells, or PBMCs. The dataset comprised deeply sampled blood TCRbeta repertoires from subjects exposed to, actively infected with, or recovered from COVID-19. The repertoires were made available in a free public database intended to serve as a resource for research on the immune response to SARS-CoV-2. The samples were drawn from the first 160 participants of the ongoing ImmuneRACE study and from more than 1,000 subjects provided by 6 global collaborators. A de-identified subject ID, COVID-19 status, age in years and sex were almost always included in the sample metadata. HLA class I and class II types, where available, came from metadata supplied by the sample provider rather than from assay-based typing.

Notes on this clone: Its antigen is not yet known. It has no much larger one-base neighbor in the sample; base qualities were not kept.

V sheds 5 bases and J sheds 3 bases, leaving 13 bases between their ends. The germline V gene (reference sequence) specifies MNHEY as CDR1 and SMNVEV as CDR2. The CDR3 covers 15 residues, taking in both the cysteine and the phenylalanine. Only the CDR3 part of the read is kept: 45 bases, read in frame from the first base. TCRbeta CDR3 regions were amplified from genomic DNA using the immunoSEQ Assay, a bias-controlled multiplex PCR. The source study handled its data this way. The number of nucleated cells in each sample was estimated from the amplification of reference gene primers within the assay. To quantify the absolute abundance of each unique TCRbeta CDR3 rearrangement, sequence reads were collapsed and filtered. For each sample, productive Simpson clonality was calculated as the square root of Simpson's diversity index across productive rearrangements. This immuneACCESS table, as held by TCRdb, lists in-frame sequences with V and J called but not all clones. Of the missing ones, under half trace to an unresolved V gene in checked studies; the others have no known cause. The V and J calls and clone size are taken from that table; D and trimming were inferred from the DNA. This sample holds approximately 440,000 clones; roughly 87% were observed only once. About 0.57% of the sample rests with the top ten.

Enrolling through a virtual design, the prospective study's participants ranged in age from roughly 18 to 95 years and lived across 20 to 25 United States geographic areas. In the prospective study, cohorts were assigned on the basis of participant-reported clinical history obtained from a screening survey and a study questionnaire. Recovered participants in ImmuneRACE Cohort 3 were defined by two consecutive negative NP/OP PCR tests, clearance by a healthcare professional, or resolution of symptoms. In the prospective study, mobile phlebotomists collected whole blood, serum and a nasopharyngeal or oropharyngeal swab from each participant. Prospective study participants could optionally give additional blood draws and questionnaires over an approximately two-month period. Prospective study blood samples were shipped either frozen or at room temperature before DNA extraction. Overall study results and their limits: How much clinical and demographic metadata was included differed by source and by participant, and the metadata was provided uncurated.

The chain is made from TRBV27 and TRBJ1-4; 6 matching bases give a weak D call of TRBD1. The sequenced sample was PBMCs or T cells enriched from blood (not recorded which). The TCR originated in a man younger than 35 who had recovered from COVID-19. The CDR3 loop reads CASSRIQGANEKLFF. Read as DNA, the sequence is TGTGCCAGCAGTCGAATACAGGGAGCTAATGAAAAACTGTTTTTT.